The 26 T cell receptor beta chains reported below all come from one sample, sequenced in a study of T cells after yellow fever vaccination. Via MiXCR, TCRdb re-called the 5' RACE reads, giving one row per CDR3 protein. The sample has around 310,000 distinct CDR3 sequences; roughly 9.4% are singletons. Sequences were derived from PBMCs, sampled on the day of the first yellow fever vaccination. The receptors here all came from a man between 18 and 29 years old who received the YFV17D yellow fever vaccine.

The CDR3 loop reads CASSRDPNTEAFF. For the CDR3, the DNA is TGTGCCAGCTCACGAGACCCGAACACTGAAGCTTTCTTT. This chain connects TRBV18 to TRBJ1-1; D gene uncertain. V gave up 4 bases and J gave up 1 base, with 7 bases separating them. Germline loops: CDR1 KGHSH, CDR2 LQKENI. The CDR3 is 13 residues long.

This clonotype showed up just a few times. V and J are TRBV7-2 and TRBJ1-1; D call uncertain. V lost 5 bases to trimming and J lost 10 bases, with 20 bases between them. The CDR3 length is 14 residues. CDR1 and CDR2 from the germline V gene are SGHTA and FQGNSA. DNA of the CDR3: TGTGCCAGCAGCCCAGCCCAGGACCCTTCTGGAGCTTTCTTT. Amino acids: CASSPAQDPSGAFF.

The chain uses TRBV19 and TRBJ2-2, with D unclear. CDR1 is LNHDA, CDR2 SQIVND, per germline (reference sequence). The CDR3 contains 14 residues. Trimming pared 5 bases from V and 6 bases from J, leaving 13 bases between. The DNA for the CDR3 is TGTGCCAGTAGTTCCGGGCCGCGTCCCGGGGAGCTGTTTTTT. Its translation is CASSSGPRPGELFF.

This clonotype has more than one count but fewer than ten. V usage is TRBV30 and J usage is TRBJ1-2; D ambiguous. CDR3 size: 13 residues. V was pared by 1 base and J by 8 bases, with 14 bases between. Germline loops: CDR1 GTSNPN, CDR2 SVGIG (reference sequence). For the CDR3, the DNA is TGTGCCTGGAGTGGCGGGCCAGGAGGAGGCTACACCTTC. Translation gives CAWSGGPGGGYTF.

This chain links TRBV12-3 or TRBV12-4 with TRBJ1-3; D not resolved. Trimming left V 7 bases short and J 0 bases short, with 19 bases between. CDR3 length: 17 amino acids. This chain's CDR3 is CASNTPSPLSSGNTIYF. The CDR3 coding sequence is TGTGCCAGCAACACCCCGTCTCCCCTAAGCTCTGGAAACACCATATATTTT.

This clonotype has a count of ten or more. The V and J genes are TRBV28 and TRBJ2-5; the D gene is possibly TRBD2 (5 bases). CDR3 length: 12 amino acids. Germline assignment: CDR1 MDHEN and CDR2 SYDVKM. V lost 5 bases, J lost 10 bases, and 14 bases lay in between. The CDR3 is CASSPSGPHQYF. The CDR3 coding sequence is TGTGCCAGCAGTCCGAGCGGACCACACCAGTACTTC.

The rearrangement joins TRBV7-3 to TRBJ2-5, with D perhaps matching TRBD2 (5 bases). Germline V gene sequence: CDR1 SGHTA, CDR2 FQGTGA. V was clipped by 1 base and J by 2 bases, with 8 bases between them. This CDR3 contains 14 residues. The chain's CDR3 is CASSLMPGQETQYF. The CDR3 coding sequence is TGTGCCAGCAGCTTAATGCCGGGACAAGAGACCCAGTACTTC.

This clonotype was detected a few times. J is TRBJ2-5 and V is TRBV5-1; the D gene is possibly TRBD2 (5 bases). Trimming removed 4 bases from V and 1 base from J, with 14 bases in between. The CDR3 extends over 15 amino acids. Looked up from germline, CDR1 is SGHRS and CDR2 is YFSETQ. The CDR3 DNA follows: TGCGCCAGCAGCCCCCGGCGGGTTGGCCAAGAGACCCAGTACTTC. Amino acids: CASSPRRVGQETQYF.

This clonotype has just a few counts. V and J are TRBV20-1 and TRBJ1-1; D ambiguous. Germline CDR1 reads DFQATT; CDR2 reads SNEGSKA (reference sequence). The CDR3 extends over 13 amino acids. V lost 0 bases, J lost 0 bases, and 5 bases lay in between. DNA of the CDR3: TGCAGTGCTAGAGAAGATCTGAACACTGAAGCTTTCTTT. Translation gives CSAREDLNTEAFF.

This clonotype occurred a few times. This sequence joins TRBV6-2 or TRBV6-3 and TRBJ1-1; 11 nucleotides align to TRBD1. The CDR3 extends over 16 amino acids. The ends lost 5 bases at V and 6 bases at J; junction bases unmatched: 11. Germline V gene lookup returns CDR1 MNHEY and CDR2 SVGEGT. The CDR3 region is CASSLTGTGGVSEAFF. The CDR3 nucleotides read TGTGCCAGCAGTCTTACCGGGACAGGGGGTGTCTCTGAAGCTTTCTTT.

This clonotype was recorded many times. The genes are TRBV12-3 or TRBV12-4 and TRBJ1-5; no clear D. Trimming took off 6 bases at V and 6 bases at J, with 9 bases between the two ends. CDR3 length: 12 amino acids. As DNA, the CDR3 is TGTGCCAGCAGCTTAACCGCTCAGCCCCAGCATTTT. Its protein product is CASSLTAQPQHF.

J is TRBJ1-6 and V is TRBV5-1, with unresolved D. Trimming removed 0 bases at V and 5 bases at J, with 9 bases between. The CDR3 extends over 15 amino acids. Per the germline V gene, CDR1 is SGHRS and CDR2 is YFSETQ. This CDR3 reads CASSLGSFDNSPLHF. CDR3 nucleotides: TGCGCCAGCAGCTTGGGCAGTTTCGATAATTCACCCCTCCACTTT.

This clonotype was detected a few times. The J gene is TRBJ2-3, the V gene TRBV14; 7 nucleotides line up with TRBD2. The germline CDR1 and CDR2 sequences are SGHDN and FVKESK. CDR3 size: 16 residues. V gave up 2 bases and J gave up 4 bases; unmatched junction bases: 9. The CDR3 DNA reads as TGTGCCAGCAGCCAAACTAGCGCGGCGTGGGCAGATACGCAGTATTTT. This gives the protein CASSQTSAAWADTQYF. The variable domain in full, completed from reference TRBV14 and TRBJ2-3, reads EAGVTQFPSHSVIEKGQTVTLRCDPISGHDNLYWYRRVMGKEIKFLLHFVKESKQDESGMPNNRFLAERTGGTYSTLKVQPAELEDSGVYFCASSQTSAAWADTQYFGPGTRLTVL.

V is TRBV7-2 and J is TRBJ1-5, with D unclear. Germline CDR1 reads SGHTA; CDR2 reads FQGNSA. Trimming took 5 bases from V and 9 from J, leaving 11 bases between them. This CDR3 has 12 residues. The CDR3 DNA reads TGTGCCAGCAGCCCAGACGAGGGGCCCCAGCATTTT. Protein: CASSPDEGPQHF.

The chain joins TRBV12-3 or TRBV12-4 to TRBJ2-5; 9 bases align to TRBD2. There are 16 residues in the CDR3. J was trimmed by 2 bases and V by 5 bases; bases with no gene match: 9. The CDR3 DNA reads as TGTGCCAGCAGTCCTATAGCGGGGGAAGGTCAAGAGACCCAGTACTTC. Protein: CASSPIAGEGQETQYF.

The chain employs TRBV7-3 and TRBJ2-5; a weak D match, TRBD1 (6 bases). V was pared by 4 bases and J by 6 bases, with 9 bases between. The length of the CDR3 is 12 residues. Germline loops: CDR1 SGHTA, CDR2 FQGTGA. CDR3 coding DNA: TGTGCCAGCAGCTCAACAGGGAAGACCCAGTACTTC. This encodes CASSSTGKTQYF. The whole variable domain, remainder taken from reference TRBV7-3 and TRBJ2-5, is GAGVSQTPSNKVTEKGKYVELRCDPISGHTALYWYRQSLGQGPEFLIYFQGTGAADDSGLPNDRFFAVRPEGSVSTLKIQRTERGDSAVYLCASSSTGKTQYFGPGTRLLVL.

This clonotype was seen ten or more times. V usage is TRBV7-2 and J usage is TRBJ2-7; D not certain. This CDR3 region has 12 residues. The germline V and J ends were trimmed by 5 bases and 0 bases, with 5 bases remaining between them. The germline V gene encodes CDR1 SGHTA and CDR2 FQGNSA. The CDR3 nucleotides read TGTGCCAGCAGCCCCACCTCCTACGAGCAGTACTTC. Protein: CASSPTSYEQYF.

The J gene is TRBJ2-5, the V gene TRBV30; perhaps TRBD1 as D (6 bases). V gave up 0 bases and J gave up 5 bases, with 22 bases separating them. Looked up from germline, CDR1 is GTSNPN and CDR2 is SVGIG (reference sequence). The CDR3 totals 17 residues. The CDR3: CAWSVYGGTHVLETQYF. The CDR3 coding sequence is TGTGCCTGGAGTGTATATGGGGGCACTCACGTCCTCGAGACCCAGTACTTC.

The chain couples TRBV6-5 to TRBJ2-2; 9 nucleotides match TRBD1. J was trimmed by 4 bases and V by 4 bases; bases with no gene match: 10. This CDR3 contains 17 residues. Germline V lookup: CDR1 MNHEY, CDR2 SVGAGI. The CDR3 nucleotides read TGTGCCAGCAGTTCCGACAGACAGGGGGTAGGCACCGGGGAGCTGTTTTTT. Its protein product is CASSSDRQGVGTGELFF.

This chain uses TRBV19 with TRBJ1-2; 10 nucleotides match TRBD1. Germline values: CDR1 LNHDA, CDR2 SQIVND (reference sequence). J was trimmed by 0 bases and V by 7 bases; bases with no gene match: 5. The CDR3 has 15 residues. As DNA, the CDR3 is TGTGCCAGTACCCGGGACAGGGGCACTAACTATGGCTACACCTTC. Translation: CASTRDRGTNYGYTF.

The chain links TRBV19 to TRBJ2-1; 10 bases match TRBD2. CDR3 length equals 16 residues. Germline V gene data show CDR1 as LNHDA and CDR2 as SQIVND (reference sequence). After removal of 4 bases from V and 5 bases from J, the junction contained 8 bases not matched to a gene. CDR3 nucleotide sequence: TGTGCCAGTAGTAGACCGCTAGCGGGGGAGCACAATGAGCAGTTCTTC. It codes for CASSRPLAGEHNEQFF.

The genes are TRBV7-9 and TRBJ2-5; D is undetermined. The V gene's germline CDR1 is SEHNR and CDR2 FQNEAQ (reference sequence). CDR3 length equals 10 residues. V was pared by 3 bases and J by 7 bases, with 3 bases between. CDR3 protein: CASSFGTQYF. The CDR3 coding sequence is TGTGCCAGCAGCTTTGGGACCCAGTACTTC.

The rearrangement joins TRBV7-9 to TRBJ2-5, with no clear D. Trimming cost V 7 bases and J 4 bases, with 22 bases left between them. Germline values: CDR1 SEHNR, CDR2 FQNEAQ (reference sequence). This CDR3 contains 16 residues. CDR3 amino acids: CASTAPDLSRRETQYF. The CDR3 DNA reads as TGTGCCAGCACCGCACCGGACCTTTCGCGGAGAGAGACCCAGTACTTC.

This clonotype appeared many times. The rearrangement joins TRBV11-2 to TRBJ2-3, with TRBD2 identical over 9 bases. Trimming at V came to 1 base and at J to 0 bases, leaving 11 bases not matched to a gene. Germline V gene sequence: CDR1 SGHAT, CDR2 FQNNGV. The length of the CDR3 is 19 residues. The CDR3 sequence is CASSLGFAGGVFSTDTQYF. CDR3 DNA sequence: TGTGCCAGCAGCTTAGGATTCGCGGGGGGGGTCTTCAGCACAGATACGCAGTATTTT.

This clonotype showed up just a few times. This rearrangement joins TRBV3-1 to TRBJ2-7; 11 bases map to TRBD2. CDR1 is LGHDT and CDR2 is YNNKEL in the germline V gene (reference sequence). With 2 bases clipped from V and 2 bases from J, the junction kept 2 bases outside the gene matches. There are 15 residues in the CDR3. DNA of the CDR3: TGTGCCAGCAGCCAAAATAGCGGGGGGGCCTACGAGCAGTACTTC. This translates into CASSQNSGGAYEQYF.

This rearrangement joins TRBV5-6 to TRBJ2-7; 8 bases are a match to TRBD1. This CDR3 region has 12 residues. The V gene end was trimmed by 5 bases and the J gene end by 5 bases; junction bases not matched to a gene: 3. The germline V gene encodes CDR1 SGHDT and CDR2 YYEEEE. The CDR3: CASRAGGDEQYV. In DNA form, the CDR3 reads TGTGCCAGCAGGGCAGGGGGCGACGAGCAGTACGTC.